The clone carrying this T cell receptor (beta chain) was counted once. This specimen belongs to a study of T cell changes during pregnancy in multiple sclerosis. The data were produced by immunoSEQ multiplex PCR, yet TCRdb's version contains in-frame clones alone and is incomplete. Among roughly 63,000 clones listed, 80% to 95% were seen once. V lost 5 bases and J lost 4; bases outside the gene matches: 4. The CDR3 totals 14 residues. Germline V gene data show CDR1 as SGHRS and CDR2 as YFSETQ. This TCR was sampled from a female donor in good health, enrolled as a control in a pregnancy study. The rearrangement joins TRBV5-1 to TRBJ2-1; 9 nucleotides match TRBD2. Sequenced material: peripheral blood, taken in the second trimester of pregnancy. For the CDR3, the DNA is TGCGCCAGCAGGCCTAGCGGGGTGTACAATGAGCAGTTCTTC. Residues: CASRPSGVYNEQFF.